The T cell receptor (beta chain) under discussion was sequenced for a study of blood T cell repertoires in COVID-19. Per the original data handling: Estimation of nucleated cell counts was performed using reference gene primer amplification. Sequencing was performed with immunoSEQ multiplex PCR; in TCRdb, only in-frame clones are kept and a portion is missing. V and J calls and clone size come straight from that table; D and trimming were deduced from the DNA. The sample contains 100,000 to 120,000 clones, 65% to 80% of which appear only once. Germline CDR1 reads LNHDA; CDR2 reads SQIVND (reference sequence). The CDR3 is 13 residues long. V was shortened by 11 bases and J by 2 bases, with 14 bases between the two germline ends.

J is TRBJ2-3 and V is TRBV19; maybe TRBD1 (6 bases). Specimen: peripheral blood. The clonotype comes from a woman in her seventies with acute or convalescent COVID-19. This CDR3 reads CAAMGANTDTQYF. In nucleotides, the CDR3 is TGTGCCGCTATGGGGGCTAACACAGATACGCAGTATTTT.